These 17 T cell receptor beta chains share one sample of origin, sequenced in a study of blood T cell repertoires in COVID-19. Using immunoSEQ multiplex PCR, the repertoire was profiled, and TCRdb retains in-frame clones only, with some absent. The sample consists of about 340,000 clones, around 82% of them appearing once. The sample consisted of peripheral blood. These receptors all come from a young man with active or convalescent COVID-19.

The chain has TRBV5-6 and TRBJ2-2, with D possibly TRBD2 on 7 matching bases. Germline CDR1 and CDR2: SGHDT and YYEEEE. The V and J ends lost 6 bases and 6 bases respectively, with 18 bases between them. The CDR3 spans 15 residues. CDR3 nucleotides: TGTGCCAGCACACTCGGGGGCGGGAGACCCGGGGAGCTGTTTTTT. Translated, it gives CASTLGGGRPGELFF.

This clone turned up a few times. This sequence joins TRBV23-1 and TRBJ1-1; D gene ambiguous. TRBV23-1 is designated an ORF whose function remains uncertain. The CDR3 totals 14 residues. The ends were cut back, 5 bases at V and 6 bases at J, with 16 bases in the middle. DNA of the CDR3: TGCGCCAGCAGTGAAGGGAGGAGTTGGGCTGAAGCTTTCTTT. Translating gives CASSEGRSWAEAFF.

The chain has TRBV2 and TRBJ2-3; 8 bases fit TRBD2. CDR1 is SNHLY, CDR2 FYNNEI, per germline. After removal of 2 bases from V and 5 bases from J, the junction contained 6 bases not matched to a gene. CDR3 length: 15 residues. CDR3 in DNA: TGTGCCAGCAGTGAATCGCGGGGGGATCGAGATACGCAGTATTTT. Its protein product is CASSESRGDRDTQYF.

The chain is built from TRBV29-1 and TRBJ1-1; the D is unclear. The CDR3 is 13 residues long. V lost 4 bases and J lost 1, with 10 bases in between. Germline lookup yields CDR1 SQVTM and CDR2 ANQGSEA. Here the CDR3 reads CSVVRGWNTEAFF. The CDR3 coding sequence is TGCAGCGTTGTCCGGGGTTGGAACACTGAAGCTTTCTTT.

The J gene is TRBJ1-2, the V gene TRBV27; 7 bases line up with TRBD1. V gave up 6 bases and J gave up 6 bases; unmatched junction bases: 4. Germline-derived CDR1 and CDR2 are MNHEY and SMNVEV (reference sequence). The CDR3 is 12 amino acids. The CDR3 DNA sequence: TGTGCCAGCAGCCTCACAGGGGATGGCTACACCTTC. The encoded protein is CASSLTGDGYTF.

In the case of this clone: The junction differs from germline at one of its ends, possibly a read error. CDR3 loop: CSVETTGSSRSGQEYSSPLHF. The CDR3 nucleotides are TGCAGCGTTGAAACCACAGGTTCATCGCGCTCCGGGCAGGAGTATAGTTCACCCCTCCACTTT. The chain uses TRBV29-1 and TRBJ1-6, with D maybe TRBD1 (5 bases). The germline gives CDR1 SQVTM, CDR2 ANQGSEA. The CDR3 spans 21 residues.

CDR3: CASSRTGNYGYTF. DNA for the CDR3: TGTGCCAGCAGCAGGACAGGAAACTATGGCTACACCTTC. The chain combines TRBV12-3 or TRBV12-4 with TRBJ1-2, with 7 bases matching TRBD1. The CDR3 loop spans 13 amino acids. V shed 6 bases, J shed 2 bases, and the junction held 3 bases outside the gene matches.

The gene calls are TRBV5-4 and TRBJ2-1, with D unclear. The V and J ends lost 10 bases and 8 bases respectively, with 10 bases between them. The CDR3 is 10 amino acids. CDR1 SGHNT and CDR2 YYREEE come from the germline V gene (reference sequence). The CDR3 protein is CAPRGDEQFF. CDR3 bases: TGTGCCCCAAGAGGAGATGAGCAGTTCTTC.

The chain has TRBV29-1 and TRBJ1-1; TRBD1 agrees at 7 bases. Per germline, CDR1 SQVTM and CDR2 ANQGSEA. This CDR3 is built from 13 residues. Germline trimming cut 6 bases from V and 4 bases from J; bases unmatched to any gene: 8. The CDR3 sequence: CSVKQGQATEAFF. The CDR3 DNA sequence: TGCAGCGTCAAACAGGGGCAGGCCACTGAAGCTTTCTTT.

The V and J genes are TRBV30 and TRBJ1-5; unclear D gene. There are 12 residues in the CDR3. Per germline, CDR1 GTSNPN and CDR2 SVGIG (reference sequence). V dropped 1 base and J dropped 4 bases, with 5 bases sitting between them. Here the CDR3 reads CAWSAFNQPQHF. CDR3 DNA sequence: TGTGCCTGGAGTGCCTTTAATCAGCCCCAGCATTTT.

The chain uses TRBV6-4 and TRBJ2-6, with a weak D call TRBD1 (6 bases). CDR3 length: 16 residues. Germline assignment: CDR1 MRHNA and CDR2 SNTAGT. V gave up 8 bases and J gave up 0 bases, with 14 bases separating them. The CDR3 DNA reads as TGTGCCAGCGCCCCAGGGGCCGCCTCTGGGGCCAACGTCCTGACTTTC. Translated, it gives CASAPGAASGANVLTF.

This sequence joins TRBV9 and TRBJ2-1; 8 nucleotides agree with TRBD2. The CDR3 has 16 amino acids. CDR1 is SGDLS and CDR2 is YYNGEE in the germline V gene. With 0 bases clipped from V and 6 bases from J, the junction kept 8 bases outside the gene matches. The CDR3 DNA is TGTGCCAGCAGCGTAGCTAGGGGACTAGAGGTCAATGAGCAGTTCTTC. Its protein is CASSVARGLEVNEQFF.

The rearrangement links TRBV14 to TRBJ2-7, with 7 bases fitting TRBD2. Germline V gene data show CDR1 as SGHDN and CDR2 as FVKESK. J gave up 2 bases and V 6 bases, and 7 bases lay outside the gene matches. The CDR3 is 14 amino acids. This chain's CDR3 is CASSPGGWTYEQYF. The CDR3 DNA reads as TGTGCCAGCAGTCCCGGGGGGTGGACCTACGAGCAGTACTTC.

The chain carries TRBV28 and TRBJ1-4; 10 nucleotides match TRBD1. J gave up 5 bases and V 4 bases, and 4 bases lay outside the gene matches. Germline V lookup: CDR1 MDHEN, CDR2 SYDVKM. The CDR3 covers 15 residues. The CDR3 protein is CASSSRTGGNEKLFF. CDR3 nucleotides: TGTGCCAGCAGTTCTCGGACAGGGGGGAATGAAAAACTGTTTTTT.

The CDR3 nucleotides read TGTGCCAGCAGTCCTACGGGACAGCCTTTTGCCCAGCATTTT. It specifies CASSPTGQPFAQHF. The chain links TRBV6-5 to TRBJ1-5; 7 bases agree with TRBD1. Unmatched junction bases numbered 12, after V lost 5 bases and J lost 11 bases. Germline V lookup: CDR1 MNHEY, CDR2 SVGAGI. The CDR3 is 14 residues long.

The rearrangement uses TRBV12-5 and TRBJ1-4; 9 bases are a match to TRBD1. This CDR3 contains 13 residues. The germline CDR1 and CDR2 sequences are LGHNT and FRNRAP. The V gene end was trimmed by 5 bases and the J gene end by 8 bases; junction bases not matched to a gene: 3. The CDR3 bases are TGTGCTAGTGGTGGGACAGGGATGGAAAAACTGTTTTTT. It specifies CASGGTGMEKLFF.

This clone came up once. The chain employs TRBV11-3 and TRBJ1-4; D perhaps matches TRBD1 (6 bases). The V gene's germline CDR1 is SGHNT and CDR2 YENEEA. The CDR3 covers 18 residues. The V end lost 5 bases, the J end lost 5 bases, and 24 bases lay between the germline ends. The CDR3 DNA reads as TGTGCCAGCAGCCCCCTCTCCTCAGGGGTGTTAACCAATGAAAAACTGTTTTTT. It specifies CASSPLSSGVLTNEKLFF.